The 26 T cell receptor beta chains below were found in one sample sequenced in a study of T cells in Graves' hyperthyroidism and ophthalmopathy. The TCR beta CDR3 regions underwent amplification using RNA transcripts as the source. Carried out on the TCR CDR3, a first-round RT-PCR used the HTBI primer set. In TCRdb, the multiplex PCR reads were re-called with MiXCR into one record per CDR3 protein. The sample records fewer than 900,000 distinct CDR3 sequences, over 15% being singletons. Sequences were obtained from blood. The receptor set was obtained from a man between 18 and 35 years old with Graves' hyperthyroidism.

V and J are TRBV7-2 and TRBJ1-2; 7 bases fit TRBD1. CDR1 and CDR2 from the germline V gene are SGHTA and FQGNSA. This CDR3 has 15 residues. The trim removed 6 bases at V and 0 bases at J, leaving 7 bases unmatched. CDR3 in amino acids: CASRFDRAPNYGYTF. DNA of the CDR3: TGTGCCAGCAGATTCGACAGGGCTCCTAACTATGGCTACACCTTC.

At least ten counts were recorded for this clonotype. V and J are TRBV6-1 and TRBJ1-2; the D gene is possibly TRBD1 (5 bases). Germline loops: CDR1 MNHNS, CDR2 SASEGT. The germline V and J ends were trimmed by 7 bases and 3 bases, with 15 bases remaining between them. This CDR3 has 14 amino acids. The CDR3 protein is CASNLQGFYYGYTF. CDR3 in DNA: TGTGCCAGCAATCTCCAGGGTTTCTACTATGGCTACACCTTC.

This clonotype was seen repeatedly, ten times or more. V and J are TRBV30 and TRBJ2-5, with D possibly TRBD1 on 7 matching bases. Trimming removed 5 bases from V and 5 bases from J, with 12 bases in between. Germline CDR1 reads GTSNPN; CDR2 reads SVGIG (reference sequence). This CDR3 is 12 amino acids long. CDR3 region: CAWGDSGETQYF. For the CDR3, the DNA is TGTGCCTGGGGGGACAGCGGGGAGACCCAGTACTTC. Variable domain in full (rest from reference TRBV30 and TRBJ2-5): SQTIHQWPATLVQPVGSPLSLECTVEGTSNPNLYWYRQAAGRGLQLLFYSVGIGQISSEVPQNLSASRPQDRQFILSSKKLLLSDSGFYLCAWGDSGETQYFGPGTRLLVL.

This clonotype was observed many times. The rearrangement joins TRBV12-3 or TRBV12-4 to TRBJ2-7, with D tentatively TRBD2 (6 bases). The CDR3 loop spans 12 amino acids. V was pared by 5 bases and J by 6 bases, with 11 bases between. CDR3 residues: CASSRLGSEQYF. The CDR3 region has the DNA TGTGCCAGCAGTCGACTAGGATCCGAGCAGTACTTC.

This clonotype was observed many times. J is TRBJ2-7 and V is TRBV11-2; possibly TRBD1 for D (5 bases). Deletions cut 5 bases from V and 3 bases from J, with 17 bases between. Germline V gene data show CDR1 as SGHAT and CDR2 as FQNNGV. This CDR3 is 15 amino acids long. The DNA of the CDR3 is TGTGCCAGCAGCCCGACCGAAGGGGTTGGCTACGAGCAGTACTTC. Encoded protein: CASSPTEGVGYEQYF.

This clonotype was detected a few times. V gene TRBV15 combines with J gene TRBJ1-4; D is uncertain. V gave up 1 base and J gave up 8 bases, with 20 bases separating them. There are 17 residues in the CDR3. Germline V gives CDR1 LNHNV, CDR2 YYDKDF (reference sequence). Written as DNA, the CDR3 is TGTGCCACCAGCAGAGTGGGCTCTGGCCGGGAGGACGAAAAACTGTTTTTT. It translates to CATSRVGSGREDEKLFF.

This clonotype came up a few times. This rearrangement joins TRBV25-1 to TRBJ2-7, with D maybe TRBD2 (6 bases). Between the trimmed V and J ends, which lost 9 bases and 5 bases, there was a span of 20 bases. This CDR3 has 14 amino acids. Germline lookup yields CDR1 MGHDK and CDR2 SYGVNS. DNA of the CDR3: TGTGCCAGTACTTTGGGGCGGGGCAGGGACGAGCAGTACTTC. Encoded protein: CASTLGRGRDEQYF.

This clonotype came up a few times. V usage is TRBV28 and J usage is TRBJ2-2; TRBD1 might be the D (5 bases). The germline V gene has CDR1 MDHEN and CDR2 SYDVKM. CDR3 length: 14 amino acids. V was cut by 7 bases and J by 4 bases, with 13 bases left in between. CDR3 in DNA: TGTGCCAGCACAGGGCCGCTGAGCACCGGGGAGCTGTTTTTT. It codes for CASTGPLSTGELFF.

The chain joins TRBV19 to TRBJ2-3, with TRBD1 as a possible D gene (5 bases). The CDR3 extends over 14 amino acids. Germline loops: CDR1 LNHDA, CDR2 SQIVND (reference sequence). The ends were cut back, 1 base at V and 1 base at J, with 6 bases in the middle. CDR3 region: CASSIAQGTDTQYF. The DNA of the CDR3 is TGTGCCAGTAGTATAGCACAGGGCACAGATACGCAGTATTTT.

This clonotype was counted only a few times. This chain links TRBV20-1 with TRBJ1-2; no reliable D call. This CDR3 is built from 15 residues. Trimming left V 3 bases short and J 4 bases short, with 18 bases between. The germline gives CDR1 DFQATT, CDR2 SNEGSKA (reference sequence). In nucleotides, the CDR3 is TGCAGTGCTAGGGACCCCGACGGTTTATTCTATGGCTACACCTTC. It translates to CSARDPDGLFYGYTF.

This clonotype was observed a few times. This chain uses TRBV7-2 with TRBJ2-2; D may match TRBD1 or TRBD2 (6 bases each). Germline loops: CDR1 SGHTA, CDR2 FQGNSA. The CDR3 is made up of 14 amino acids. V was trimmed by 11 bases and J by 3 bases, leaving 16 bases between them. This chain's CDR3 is CTGKHREDTGELFF. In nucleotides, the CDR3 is TGTACCGGAAAGCACAGGGAGGACACCGGGGAGCTGTTTTTT.

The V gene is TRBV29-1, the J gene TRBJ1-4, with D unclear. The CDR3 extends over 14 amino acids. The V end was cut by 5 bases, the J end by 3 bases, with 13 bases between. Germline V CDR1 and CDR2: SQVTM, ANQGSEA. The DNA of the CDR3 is TGCAGCGTTATTCTCCGGCAGCCTAATGAAAAACTGTTTTTT. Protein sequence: CSVILRQPNEKLFF. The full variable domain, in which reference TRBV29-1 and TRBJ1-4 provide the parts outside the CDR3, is SAVISQKPSRDICQRGTSLTIQCQVDSQVTMMFWYRQQPGQSLTLIATANQGSEATYESGFVIDKFPISRPNLTFSTLTVSNMSPEDSSIYLCSVILRQPNEKLFFGSGTQLSVL.

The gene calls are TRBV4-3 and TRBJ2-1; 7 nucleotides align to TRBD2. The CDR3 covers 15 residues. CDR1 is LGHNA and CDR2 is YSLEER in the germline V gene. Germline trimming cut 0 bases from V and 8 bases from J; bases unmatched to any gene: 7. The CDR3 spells CASSQDDLAEDEQFF. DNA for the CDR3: TGCGCCAGCAGCCAAGATGATCTAGCGGAGGATGAGCAGTTCTTC.

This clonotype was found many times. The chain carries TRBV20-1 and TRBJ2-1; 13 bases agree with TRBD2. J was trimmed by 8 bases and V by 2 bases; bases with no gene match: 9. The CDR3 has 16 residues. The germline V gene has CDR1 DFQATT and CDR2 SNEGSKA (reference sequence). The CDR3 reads CSARSVTSGRADEQFF. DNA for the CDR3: TGCAGTGCTAGATCCGTCACTAGCGGGAGGGCGGATGAGCAGTTCTTC.

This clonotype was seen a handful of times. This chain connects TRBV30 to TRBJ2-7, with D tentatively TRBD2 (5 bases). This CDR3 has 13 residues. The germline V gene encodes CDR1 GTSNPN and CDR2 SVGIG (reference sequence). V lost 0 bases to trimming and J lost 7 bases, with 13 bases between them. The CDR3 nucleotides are TGTGCCTGGAGTGTCCTAGGACTCCCGGAGCAGTACTTC. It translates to CAWSVLGLPEQYF.

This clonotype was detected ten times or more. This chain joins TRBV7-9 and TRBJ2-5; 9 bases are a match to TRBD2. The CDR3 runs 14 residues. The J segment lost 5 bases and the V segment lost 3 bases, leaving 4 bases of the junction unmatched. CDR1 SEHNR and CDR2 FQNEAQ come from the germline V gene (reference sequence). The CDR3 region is CASSFGGRAETQYF. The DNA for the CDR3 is TGTGCCAGCAGCTTTGGCGGGAGGGCCGAGACCCAGTACTTC.

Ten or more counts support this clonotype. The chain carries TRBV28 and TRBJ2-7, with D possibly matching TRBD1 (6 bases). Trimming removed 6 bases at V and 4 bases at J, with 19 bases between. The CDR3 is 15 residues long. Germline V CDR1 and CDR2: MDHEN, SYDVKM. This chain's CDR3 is CASSQGPTSPYEQYF. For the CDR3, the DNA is TGTGCCAGCAGCCAGGGGCCCACCAGCCCTTACGAGCAGTACTTC.

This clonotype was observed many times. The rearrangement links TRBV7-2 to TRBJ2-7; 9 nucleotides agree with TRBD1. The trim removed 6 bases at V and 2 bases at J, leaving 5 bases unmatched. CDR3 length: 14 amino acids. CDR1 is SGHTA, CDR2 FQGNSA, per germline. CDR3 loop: CASRQGAGPYEQYF. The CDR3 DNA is TGTGCCAGCAGACAGGGGGCGGGGCCCTACGAGCAGTACTTC.

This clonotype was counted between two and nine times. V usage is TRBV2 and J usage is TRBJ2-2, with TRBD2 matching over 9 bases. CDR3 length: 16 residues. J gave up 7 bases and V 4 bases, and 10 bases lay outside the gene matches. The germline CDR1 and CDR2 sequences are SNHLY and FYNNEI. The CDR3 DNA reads TGTGCCAGCAGTGCCGAAAGACTAGCGGCTCGCGGGGAGCTGTTTTTT. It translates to CASSAERLAARGELFF.

Here the CDR3 DNA reads TGTGCCAGCAGCGTAGCGGCTAGCGGGAGCTCCTACAATGAGCAGTTCTTC. The encoded protein is CASSVAASGSSYNEQFF. The chain links TRBV9 to TRBJ2-1, with TRBD2 matching over 10 bases. The germline V gene encodes CDR1 SGDLS and CDR2 YYNGEE. CDR3 size: 17 residues. With V trimmed by 0 bases and J by 0 bases, 3 bases remained unmatched.

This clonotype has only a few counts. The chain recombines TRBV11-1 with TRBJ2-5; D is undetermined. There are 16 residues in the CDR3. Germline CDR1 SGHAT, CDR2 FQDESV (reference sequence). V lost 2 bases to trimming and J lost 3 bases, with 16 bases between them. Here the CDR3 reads CASSLNTGPLEETQYF. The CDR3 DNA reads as TGTGCCAGCAGCTTAAACACCGGGCCCTTAGAAGAGACCCAGTACTTC.

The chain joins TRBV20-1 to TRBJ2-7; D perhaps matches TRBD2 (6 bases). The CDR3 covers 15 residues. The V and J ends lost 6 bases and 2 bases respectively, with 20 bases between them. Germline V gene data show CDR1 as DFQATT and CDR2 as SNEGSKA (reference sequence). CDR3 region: CSAPGGTYLTYEQYF. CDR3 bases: TGCAGTGCCCCCGGGGGTACCTACCTAACCTACGAGCAGTACTTC.

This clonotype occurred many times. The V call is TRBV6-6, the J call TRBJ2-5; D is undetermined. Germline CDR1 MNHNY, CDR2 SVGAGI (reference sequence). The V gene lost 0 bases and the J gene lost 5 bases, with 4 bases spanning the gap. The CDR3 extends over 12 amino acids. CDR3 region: CASSYSRETQYF. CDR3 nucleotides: TGTGCCAGCAGTTACTCGAGGGAGACCCAGTACTTC.

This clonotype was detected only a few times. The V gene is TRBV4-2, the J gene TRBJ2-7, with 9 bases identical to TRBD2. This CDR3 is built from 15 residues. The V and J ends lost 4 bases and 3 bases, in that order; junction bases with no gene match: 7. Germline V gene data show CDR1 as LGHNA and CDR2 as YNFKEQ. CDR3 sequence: CASSPRASGDYEQYF. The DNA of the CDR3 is TGTGCCAGCAGCCCCCGGGCTAGCGGGGACTACGAGCAGTACTTC.

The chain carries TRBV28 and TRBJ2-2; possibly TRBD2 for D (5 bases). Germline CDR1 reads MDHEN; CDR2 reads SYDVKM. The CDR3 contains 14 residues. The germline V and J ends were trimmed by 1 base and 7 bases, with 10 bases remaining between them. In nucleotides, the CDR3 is TGTGCCAGCAGTTTATCCGGGGTAGGCGGGGAGCTGTTTTTT. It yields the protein CASSLSGVGGELFF.

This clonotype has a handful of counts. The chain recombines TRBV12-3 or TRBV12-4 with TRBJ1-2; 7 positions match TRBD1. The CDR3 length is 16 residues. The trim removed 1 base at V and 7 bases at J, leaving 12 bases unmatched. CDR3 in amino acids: CASSLGQGYLRGGYTF. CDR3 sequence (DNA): TGTGCCAGCAGTTTAGGACAGGGATACTTACGTGGTGGCTACACCTTC.